This T cell receptor (beta chain) was sequenced in a study of cytomegalovirus exposure and HLA in healthy donors. Nominally healthy donors provided the samples, though records likely missed some immune exposures. Germline CDR1 is LGHNA and CDR2 is YNFKEQ. Trimming left V 0 bases short and J 1 base short, with 12 bases between. This CDR3 is 16 amino acids long. Vbeta (60) and Jbeta (13) primers were used in the PCR. Repertoires were generated with immunoSEQ multiplex PCR, while TCRdb's copy carries only in-frame clones and drops some. Seen here are roughly 80,000 clones, 75% to 85% observed once, and the top ten hold under 2%.

The sequencing input was PBMCs. This chain links TRBV4-2 with TRBJ1-2; D remains ambiguous. This receptor was obtained from a woman aged 30 to 39 in good health and CMV-seronegative. The CDR3 nucleotides are TGTGCCAGCAGCCAAGAGGGGAGAGGGATTAACTATGGCTACACCTTC. Its translation is CASSQEGRGINYGYTF.